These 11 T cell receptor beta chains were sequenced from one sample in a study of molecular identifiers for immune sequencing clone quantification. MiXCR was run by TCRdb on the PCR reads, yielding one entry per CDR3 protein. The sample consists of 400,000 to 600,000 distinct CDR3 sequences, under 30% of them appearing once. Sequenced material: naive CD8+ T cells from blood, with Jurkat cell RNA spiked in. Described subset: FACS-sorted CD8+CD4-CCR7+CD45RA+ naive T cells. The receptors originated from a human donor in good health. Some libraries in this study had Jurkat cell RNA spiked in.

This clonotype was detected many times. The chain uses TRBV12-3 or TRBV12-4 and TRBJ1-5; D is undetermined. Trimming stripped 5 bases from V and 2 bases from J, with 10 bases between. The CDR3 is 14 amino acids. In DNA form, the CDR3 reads TGTGCCAGCAGTCCGGCGGGTGGCAATCAGCCCCAGCATTTT. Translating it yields CASSPAGGNQPQHF.

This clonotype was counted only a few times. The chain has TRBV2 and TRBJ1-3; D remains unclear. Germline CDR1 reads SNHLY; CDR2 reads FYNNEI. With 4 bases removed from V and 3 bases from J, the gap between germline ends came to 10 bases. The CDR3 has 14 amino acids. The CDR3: CASSVGESGNTIYF. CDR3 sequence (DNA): TGTGCCAGCAGTGTTGGGGAGAGTGGAAACACCATATATTTT.

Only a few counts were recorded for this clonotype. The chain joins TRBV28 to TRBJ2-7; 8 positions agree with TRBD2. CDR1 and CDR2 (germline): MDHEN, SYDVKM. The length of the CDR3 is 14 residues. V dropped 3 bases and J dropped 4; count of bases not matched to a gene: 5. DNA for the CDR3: TGTGCCAGCAGTTTTTCCGGGAGGGTGTACGAGCAGTACTTC. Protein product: CASSFSGRVYEQYF.

In DNA form, the CDR3 reads TGTGCCTGGAGTGTCATTCAAGGGCCTTCACCCCTCCACTTT. Its protein product is CAWSVIQGPSPLHF. The genes are TRBV30 and TRBJ1-6; D not resolved. Looked up from germline, CDR1 is GTSNPN and CDR2 is SVGIG (reference sequence). The CDR3 contains 14 residues. Trimming cost V 0 bases and J 9 bases, with 12 bases left between them.

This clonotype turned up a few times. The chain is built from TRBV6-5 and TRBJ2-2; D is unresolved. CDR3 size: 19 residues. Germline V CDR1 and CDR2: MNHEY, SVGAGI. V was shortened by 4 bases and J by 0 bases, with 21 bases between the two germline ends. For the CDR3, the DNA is TGTGCCAGCAGTTTTGAAGAACTTAGCAGAAATGCGAACACCGGGGAGCTGTTTTTT. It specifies CASSFEELSRNANTGELFF.

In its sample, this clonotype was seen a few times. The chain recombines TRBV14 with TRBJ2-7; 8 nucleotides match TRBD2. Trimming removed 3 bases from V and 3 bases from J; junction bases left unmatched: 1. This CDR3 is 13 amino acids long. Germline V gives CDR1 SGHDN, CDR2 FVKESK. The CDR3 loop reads CASSHGRGYEQYF. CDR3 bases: TGTGCCAGCAGCCACGGGAGGGGCTACGAGCAGTACTTC.

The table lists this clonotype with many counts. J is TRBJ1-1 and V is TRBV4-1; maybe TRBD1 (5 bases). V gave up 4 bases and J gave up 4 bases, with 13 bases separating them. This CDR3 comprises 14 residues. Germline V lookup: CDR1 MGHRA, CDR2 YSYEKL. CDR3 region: CASSPGGGGTEAFF. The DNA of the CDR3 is TGCGCCAGCAGCCCGGGCGGGGGTGGCACTGAAGCTTTCTTT.

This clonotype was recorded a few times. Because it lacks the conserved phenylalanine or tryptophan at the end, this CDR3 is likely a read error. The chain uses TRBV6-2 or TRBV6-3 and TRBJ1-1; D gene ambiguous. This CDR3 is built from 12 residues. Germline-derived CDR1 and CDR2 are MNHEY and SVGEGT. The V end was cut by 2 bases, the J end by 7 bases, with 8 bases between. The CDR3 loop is CASSYPPGEAFL. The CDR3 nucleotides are TGTGCCAGCAGTTACCCCCCCGGTGAAGCTTTCCTT.

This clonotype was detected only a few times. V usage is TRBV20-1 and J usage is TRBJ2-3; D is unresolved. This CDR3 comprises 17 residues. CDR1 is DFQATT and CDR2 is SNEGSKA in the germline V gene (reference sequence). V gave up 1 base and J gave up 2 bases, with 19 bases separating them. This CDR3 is CSARGVGSRHPTDTQYF. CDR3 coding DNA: TGCAGTGCTAGAGGAGTCGGTAGCCGGCACCCCACAGATACGCAGTATTTT.

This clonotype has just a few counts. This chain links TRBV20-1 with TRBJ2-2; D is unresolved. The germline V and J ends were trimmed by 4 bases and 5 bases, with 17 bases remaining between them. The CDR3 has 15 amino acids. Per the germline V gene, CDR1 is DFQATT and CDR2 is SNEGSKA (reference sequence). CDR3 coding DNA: TGCAGTGCTAAGATAAAGCCGTTGGGGACCGGGGAGCTGTTTTTT. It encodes CSAKIKPLGTGELFF.

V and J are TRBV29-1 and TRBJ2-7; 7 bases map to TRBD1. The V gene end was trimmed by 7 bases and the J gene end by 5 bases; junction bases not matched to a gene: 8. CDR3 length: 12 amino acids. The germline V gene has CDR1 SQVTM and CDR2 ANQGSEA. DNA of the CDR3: TGCAGCGCGGCCACAGGGGCGGACGAGCAGTACTTC. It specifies CSAATGADEQYF.